A single sample gave rise to the 17 T cell receptor beta chains below, sequenced in a study of cytomegalovirus exposure and HLA in healthy donors. Primers included in the PCR were 60 Vbeta and 13 Jbeta primers. The data were produced by immunoSEQ multiplex PCR, yet TCRdb's version contains in-frame clones alone and is incomplete. The sample consists of 50,000 or so clones, 55% to 85% of them appearing once. Specimen: PBMCs. The receptors originated from a woman aged 45-59 years in good health and CMV-seronegative.

Concerning this clone itself: The conserved phenylalanine or tryptophan normally closing the CDR3 is absent here, so this likely arose from a read error. This chain uses TRBV10-3 with TRBJ1-1; unclear D gene. Germline-derived CDR1 and CDR2 are ENHRY and SYGVKD. The CDR3 contains 10 residues. Written as DNA, the CDR3 is TGTGCATTTTGGTGCTCTGAAGCTTTCGTT. It is translated as CAFWCSEAFV.

The CDR3 is CASSLVGGGNYEQYF. Here the CDR3 DNA reads TGTGCCAGCAGCTTAGTAGGGGGTGGTAACTACGAGCAGTACTTC. The rearrangement links TRBV7-8 to TRBJ2-7, with D perhaps TRBD1 (6 bases). The CDR3 covers 15 residues. Germline V gene lookup returns CDR1 SGHVS and CDR2 FQNEAQ. The V gene lost 1 base and the J gene lost 3 bases, with 13 bases spanning the gap.

In DNA form, the CDR3 reads TGCGCCAGCAGCTTAGGGACTAGCGGGGAGGTCGAGCAGTACTTC. Encoded protein: CASSLGTSGEVEQYF. The chain is built from TRBV5-1 and TRBJ2-7; 13 bases agree with TRBD2. J gave up 6 bases and V 2 bases, and 5 bases lay outside the gene matches. CDR1 and CDR2 (germline): SGHRS, YFSETQ. The CDR3 totals 15 residues.

The CDR3 sequence: CASSPGGTQETQYF. CDR3 nucleotide sequence: TGCGCCAGCAGCCCGGGCGGGACCCAAGAGACCCAGTACTTC. The chain recombines TRBV5-1 with TRBJ2-5; the D gene is possibly TRBD2 (6 bases). Germline values: CDR1 SGHRS, CDR2 YFSETQ. Trimming left V 4 bases short and J 1 base short, with 11 bases between. The CDR3 totals 14 residues.

A single count supports this clone. The chain couples TRBV29-1 to TRBJ2-3; D might be TRBD2 (6 bases). Germline assignment: CDR1 SQVTM and CDR2 ANQGSEA. This CDR3 region has 13 residues. V lost 6 bases to trimming and J lost 2 bases, with 12 bases between them. CDR3 sequence reads: CSVLAPSTDTQYF. In DNA, the CDR3 is TGCAGCGTCCTAGCGCCGTCCACAGATACGCAGTATTTT.

As concerns this clone: This CDR3 fails to terminate in the conserved phenylalanine or tryptophan, so it likely reflects a read error. The CDR3 protein is CASSSTTGQNTEAFV. CDR3 DNA: TGTGCCAGCAGCTCTACTACTGGACAGAACACTGAAGCTTTCGTT. This chain joins TRBV7-3 and TRBJ1-1, with D maybe TRBD1 (5 bases). Germline loops: CDR1 SGHTA, CDR2 FQGTGA. Trimming took off 4 bases at V and 1 base at J, with 13 bases between the two ends. This CDR3 is built from 15 residues.

The chain combines TRBV7-7 with TRBJ2-1, with D uncertain. Trimming pared 5 bases from V and 6 bases from J, leaving 8 bases between. The CDR3 has 12 amino acids. Germline V gene lookup returns CDR1 SSHAT and CDR2 FNYEAQ (reference sequence). CDR3 in DNA: TGTGCCAGCAGCCCCTTGAGCAATGAGCAGTTCTTC. It encodes CASSPLSNEQFF.

The table lists this clone with a count of one. CDR3 loop: CASSFLTSGSTDTQYF. CDR3 coding DNA: TGTGCCAGCAGTTTCCTCACTAGCGGGAGTACAGATACGCAGTATTTT. The V and J genes are TRBV27 and TRBJ2-3, with 11 bases fitting TRBD2. Losses at the gene ends were 3 bases for V and 3 bases for J; bases not matched to a gene: 5. In germline, CDR1 is MNHEY, CDR2 SMNVEV (reference sequence). This CDR3 has 16 amino acids.

The rearrangement uses TRBV28 and TRBJ1-2; 11 nucleotides match TRBD1. V gave up 6 bases and J gave up 10 bases; unmatched junction bases: 7. The CDR3 sequence is 13 residues long. Germline assignment: CDR1 MDHEN and CDR2 SYDVKM. CDR3 region: CASSRTGGEDYTF. For the CDR3, the DNA is TGTGCCAGCAGCCGGACAGGGGGCGAGGACTACACCTTC.

This clone has only a few counts. J is TRBJ2-1 and V is TRBV10-1, with TRBD2 matching over 14 bases. The CDR3 has 16 residues. Germline V gene data show CDR1 as WNHNN and CDR2 as SYGVQD (reference sequence). The trim removed 6 bases at V and 8 bases at J, leaving 9 bases unmatched. CDR3 sequence (DNA): TGCGCCAGCAGGGGATCAAGACTAGCGGGGGGGCATGAGCAGTTCTTC. It encodes CASRGSRLAGGHEQFF.

This clone was observed a few times. The DNA of the CDR3 is TGCGCCAGCAGCCAAGAGGGCTTCAACACCGGGGAGCTGTTTTTT. Translated: CASSQEGFNTGELFF. The chain uses TRBV4-1 and TRBJ2-2; D uncertain. The length of the CDR3 is 15 residues. Germline V gene data show CDR1 as MGHRA and CDR2 as YSYEKL. V was shortened by 0 bases and J by 2 bases, with 7 bases between the two germline ends.

V is TRBV7-2 and J is TRBJ2-5; 7 positions agree with TRBD2. CDR3 length: 14 residues. J was trimmed by 5 bases and V by 1 base; bases with no gene match: 4. Germline assignment: CDR1 SGHTA and CDR2 FQGNSA. The CDR3 spells CASSLVGGYETQYF. CDR3 in DNA: TGTGCCAGCAGCTTAGTGGGAGGGTATGAGACCCAGTACTTC.

CDR3 loop: CASSAGGRTEAFF. As DNA, the CDR3 is TGTGCCAGCAGTGCGGGGGGTAGAACTGAAGCTTTCTTT. The rearrangement joins TRBV28 to TRBJ1-1, with TRBD1 as a possible D gene (5 bases). V lost 5 bases and J lost 5, with 12 bases in between. In germline, CDR1 is MDHEN, CDR2 SYDVKM. CDR3 length equals 13 residues.

CDR3 bases: TGCGCCAGCAGCTTGACAGGGGAGGCCAATCAGCCCCAGCATTTT. The encoded protein is CASSLTGEANQPQHF. This sequence joins TRBV5-1 and TRBJ1-5; 7 bases map to TRBD1. Looked up from germline, CDR1 is SGHRS and CDR2 is YFSETQ. V gave up 1 base and J gave up 3 bases; unmatched junction bases: 4. The CDR3 extends over 15 amino acids.

Points on this clone: One junction end does not reproduce the germline sequence, and a read error may be involved. The J gene is TRBJ2-7, the V gene TRBV6-6, with 11 bases that match TRBD1. Germline assignment: CDR1 MNHNY and CDR2 SVGAGI (reference sequence). The CDR3 is 15 amino acids. CDR3 sequence (DNA): TGTGCCAGCAGTGACTCCGGGACAGGGGGAGGCGAGCAGTACTTC. Residues: CASSDSGTGGGEQYF.

This clone turned up a few times. CDR3 sequence reads: CASSEVAGGPEKETQYF. The CDR3 region has the DNA TGCGCCAGCAGTGAGGTAGCGGGGGGGCCGGAAAAAGAGACCCAGTACTTC. The rearrangement links TRBV10-1 to TRBJ2-5; TRBD2 matches at 11 bases. Trimming took 2 bases from V and 3 from J; bases not matched to a gene: 8. CDR1 and CDR2 from the germline V gene are WNHNN and SYGVQD (reference sequence). The CDR3 has 17 residues.

By its share, this clone is medium-sized (0.01 to 0.1%). This chain uses TRBV6-5 with TRBJ2-1; 9 nucleotides agree with TRBD2. This CDR3 is built from 13 residues. V lost 8 bases, J lost 5 bases, and 4 bases stayed unmatched. Per germline, CDR1 MNHEY and CDR2 SVGAGI. Here the CDR3 DNA reads TGTGCCAGCGGAGTAGCGGGGGACAATGAGCAGTTCTTC. Encoded protein: CASGVAGDNEQFF.